This T cell receptor (beta chain) appears in the sequencing data of a study of T cells in Graves' hyperthyroidism and ophthalmopathy. Fresh peripheral blood, about 9.3 ml, yielded the PBMCs. This clonotype was found many times. The target antigen is unknown. This CDR3 is 14 amino acids long. CDR1 and CDR2 from the germline V gene are SGHTA and FQGNSA. The V segment lost 3 bases and the J segment 2 bases; nucleotides outside the gene matches: 4. Findings of the study overall: Most expanded thyroid clonotypes above 0.001 also appeared in blood.

What was amplified from RNA transcripts were TCR beta CDR3 regions. TCR CDR3 regions were first amplified by RT-PCR with HTBI primers. Using its own MiXCR run on the multiplex PCR reads, TCRdb lists one record per CDR3 protein. The data hold about 200,000 distinct CDR3 sequences, with around 20% observed a single time. This clonotype originated in a man aged 40-55 years with Graves' hyperthyroidism. The specimen sequenced was blood. The chain joins TRBV7-2 to TRBJ2-7; the match to TRBD1 covers 7 bases. CDR3 amino acids: CASSFDRATYEQYF. The CDR3 nucleotides read TGTGCCAGCAGCTTCGACAGGGCCACCTACGAGCAGTACTTC.